Below, one T cell receptor (beta chain) is given with its context. These data originate in a study of T-cell reconstitution after alpha-beta-depleted transplantation in children. There are 15 residues in the CDR3. Trimming stripped 7 bases from V and 6 bases from J, with 22 bases between. Looked up from germline, CDR1 is MNHEY and CDR2 is SVGEGT. During its preparation, the TCRbeta library received unique molecular identifiers. TCRdb reanalysed the PCR reads using MiXCR and keeps one entry per CDR3 protein. In the table there are roughly 170,000 distinct CDR3 sequences, roughly 6.8% of which are singletons.

This TCR was sampled from a human donor who donated a stem cell graft to a child with Wiskott-Aldrich syndrome. Here the sequenced sample was PBMCs from the stem cell graft donor, taken from the stem cell graft. The V and J genes are TRBV6-2 or TRBV6-3 and TRBJ2-7; the D gene could be TRBD1 or TRBD2 (5 bases each). CDR3 loop: CASKEAARMGTEQYF. The CDR3 DNA sequence: TGTGCCAGCAAAGAAGCCGCGAGGATGGGGACCGAGCAGTACTTC.